These T cell receptor beta chains were read from a single sample in a study of OX40 agonist ivuxolimab in advanced cancers. The repertoire was sequenced with immunoSEQ multiplex PCR; TCRdb's copy has only in-frame clones and lacks some. The sample contains tens of thousands of clones, approximately 84% of which appear only once. Material: CD4+ or CD8+ T cells sorted from blood, obtained in a trial of the OX40 agonist ivuxolimab. These receptors were taken from an adult with an advanced solid tumor such as melanoma, head and neck, liver or kidney cancer. CDR3s include the opening cysteine and the closing phenylalanine or tryptophan. A D gene is named only where the DNA matches it firmly. Clone size is given for some rows only: seen once, a few or many times, or a class if the clone is expanded.

>TRBJ2-2|15|-|TRBD1|TRBV5-1
TGCGCCAGCAGCTTCCGGGACAGAGGCACCGGGGAGCTGTTTTTT
CASSFRDRGTGELFF
>TRBJ2-2|16|once|TRBD2|TRBV5-1
TGCGCCAGCAGCTTGGGACTAGCGGTGAACACCGGGGAGCTGTTTTTT
CASSLGLAVNTGELFF
>TRBJ2-7|17|-|TRBD1|TRBV30
TGTGCCTGGAGTTTCTATACACCCCGGGACAGGGTCTTCGAGCAGTACTTC
CAWSFYTPRDRVFEQYF
>TRBJ2-1|14|-|-|TRBV6-1
TGTGCCAGCAGTGAAGTTCTAATTGTAAATGAGCAGTTCTTC
CASSEVLIVNEQFF
>TRBJ1-2|14|-|-|TRBV4-2
TGTGCCAGCAGCCAAGAACGGACACACTATGGCTACACCTTC
CASSQERTHYGYTF
>TRBJ2-5|11|-|-|TRBV6-5
TGTGCCAGCGGTCTTATGGAGACCCAGTACTTC
CASGLMETQYF
>TRBJ1-2|16|-|-|TRBV4-1
TGCGCCAGCAGCCAAGAGCCGCGGCAGGGTATCGATGGCTACACCTTC
CASSQEPRQGIDGYTF
>TRBJ2-7|15|few|-|TRBV2
TGTGCCAGCAGTGATACGCGAACAACTTCCTACGAGCAGTACTTC
CASSDTRTTSYEQYF
>TRBJ1-1|11|once|-|TRBV6-4
TGTGCCAGCAGAGACGGGACTGAAGCTTTCTTT
CASRDGTEAFF
>TRBJ1-2|15|-|TRBD1|TRBV4-3
TGCGCCAGCAGCCAACGACAGGGGGCAACCTATGGCTACACCTTC
CASSQRQGATYGYTF
>TRBJ2-5|16|-|TRBD1|TRBV7-9
TGTGCCAGCAGCTTAGACGGGACAGTAGGACAAGAGACCCAGTACTTC
CASSLDGTVGQETQYF
>TRBJ1-1|12|-|TRBD1|TRBV29-1
TGCAGCGTCCGGACAGGGGGGACTGAAGCTTTCTTT
CSVRTGGTEAFF
>TRBJ2-2|16|-|TRBD2|TRBV27
TGTGCCAGCAGTTTACGACTAGCGGCGAACACCGGGGAGCTGTTTTTT
CASSLRLAANTGELFF
>TRBJ2-3|15|few|-|TRBV7-2
TGTGCCAGCAGCTTAGCACAGGGCTCCACAGATACGCAGTATTTT
CASSLAQGSTDTQYF
>TRBJ1-2|15|-|-|TRBV4-1
TGCGCCAGCACTCTCTCCGGGGCCGGCAACTATGGCTACACCTTC
CASTLSGAGNYGYTF
>TRBJ1-1|17|-|-|TRBV27
TGTGCCAGCAGTTTATATGGACGGGGGGTTAGGAACACTGAAGCTTTCTTT
CASSLYGRGVRNTEAFF
>TRBJ2-5|16|-|TRBD2|TRBV9
TGTGCCAGCAGCGTAGCAAGCGGGGGAGTTGGGGAGACCCAGTACTTC
CASSVASGGVGETQYF
>TRBJ2-2|14|-|-|TRBV19
TGTGCCAGTAGGGGCAGGGGCCTCGTGGAGGAGCTGTTTTTT
CASRGRGLVEELFF
>TRBJ1-3|16|-|-|TRBV19
TGTGCCAGTAGTCCCTTGGACATGCGCTCTGGAAACACCATATATTTT
CASSPLDMRSGNTIYF
>TRBJ1-2|14|-|-|TRBV27
TGTGCCAGCAGTCCCCCAGACAGTCGATCTGGCTACACCTTC
CASSPPDSRSGYTF
>TRBJ2-5|11|-|-|TRBV20-1
TGCAGTGCCGAGGGTCAGGAGACCCAGTACTTC
CSAEGQETQYF
>TRBJ1-5|13|-|-|TRBV7-2
TGTGCCAGCAGCTTTGGGGGCAATCAGCCCCAGCATTTT
CASSFGGNQPQHF